Below are 10 T cell receptor beta chains sequenced from a single sample in a study of PD-1 blockade in classical Hodgkin lymphoma. Assay used: immunoSEQ multiplex PCR; TCRdb lists only in-frame clones, some missing. The sample yields tens of thousands of clones, over 80% seen once. All trial patients relapsed after autologous stem cell transplantation. Negative magnetic selection isolated CD4+ T cells from thawed PBMCs. This specimen was CD4+ T cells from blood, taken at baseline. The receptors stem from a human donor with classical Hodgkin lymphoma.

The chain carries TRBV6-5 and TRBJ2-6; possible D gene TRBD1, 5 bases. The length of the CDR3 is 12 residues. Deletions cut 2 bases from V and 11 bases from J, with 7 bases between. The germline V gene encodes CDR1 MNHEY and CDR2 SVGAGI. CDR3 nucleotide sequence: TGTGCCAGCAGTTACGGGGCTGACGTCCTGACTTTC. Residues: CASSYGADVLTF.

This chain connects TRBV29-1 to TRBJ2-3; 8 nucleotides agree with TRBD2. Germline V gene sequence: CDR1 SQVTM, CDR2 ANQGSEA. The CDR3 runs 14 residues. Written as DNA, the CDR3 is TGCAGTACATCCCCGGGGGGGAGCACAGATACGCAGTATTTT. Protein product: CSTSPGGSTDTQYF.

The gene calls are TRBV28 and TRBJ1-5, with D perhaps TRBD1 (5 bases). Germline CDR1 and CDR2: MDHEN and SYDVKM. The CDR3 is 13 residues long. Trimming took 5 bases from V and 4 from J, leaving 9 bases between them. The chain's CDR3 is CASSPPGNQPQHF. Written as DNA, the CDR3 is TGTGCCAGCAGTCCTCCAGGGAATCAGCCCCAGCATTTT.

The gene calls are TRBV7-2 and TRBJ2-7; 12 nucleotides agree with TRBD2. V shed 5 bases and J 3 bases; nucleotides not matched to a gene: 5. This CDR3 has 15 residues. Germline lookup yields CDR1 SGHTA and CDR2 FQGNSA. CDR3 DNA: TGTGCCAGCAGCCAATGGACTAGCGGGGACTACGAGCAGTACTTC. Protein: CASSQWTSGDYEQYF.

V is TRBV7-9 and J is TRBJ1-4; no reliable D call. This CDR3 comprises 14 residues. CDR1 SEHNR and CDR2 FQNEAQ come from the germline V gene (reference sequence). V dropped 10 bases and J dropped 1 base, with 13 bases sitting between them. CDR3 region: CATPHDLTNEKLFF. The CDR3 DNA follows: TGTGCCACACCCCATGACCTAACTAATGAAAAACTGTTTTTT.

The V and J genes are TRBV5-4 and TRBJ2-1, with D tentatively TRBD1 or TRBD2 (6 bases each). The CDR3 has 16 amino acids. V lost 7 bases, J lost 9 bases, and 26 bases lay in between. Germline assignment: CDR1 SGHNT and CDR2 YYREEE (reference sequence). The DNA of the CDR3 is TGTGCCAGCTCCTGGACAAGAGGGGGGAACGTAGGTGAGCAGTTCTTC. This codes for CASSWTRGGNVGEQFF.

V usage is TRBV7-8 and J usage is TRBJ1-4; 9 bases fit TRBD1. Germline loops: CDR1 SGHVS, CDR2 FQNEAQ. The CDR3 length is 15 residues. The V gene end was trimmed by 5 bases and the J gene end by 8 bases; junction bases not matched to a gene: 9. The CDR3 loop reads CASSATGTGREKLFF. CDR3 bases: TGTGCCAGCAGCGCAACCGGGACAGGGAGGGAAAAACTGTTTTTT.

The chain employs TRBV28 and TRBJ1-2; no firm D call. The CDR3 spans 12 residues. Germline CDR1 reads MDHEN; CDR2 reads SYDVKM. The V and J ends lost 7 bases and 2 bases respectively, with 8 bases between them. The CDR3 protein is CASTRINYGYTF. The CDR3, as DNA: TGTGCCAGCACCAGGATAAACTATGGCTACACCTTC.

The chain combines TRBV6-5 with TRBJ2-1; D is possibly TRBD1 (6 bases). The CDR3 is 16 amino acids. Trimming took off 1 base at V and 5 bases at J, with 15 bases between the two ends. Per germline, CDR1 MNHEY and CDR2 SVGAGI. The CDR3, as DNA: TGTGCCAGCAGTTACTTTGGGGGCTCCCTAAACAATGAGCAGTTCTTC. This sequence encodes CASSYFGGSLNNEQFF.

The CDR3 DNA sequence: TGCGCCAGCAGCTCTCAGGGGGAAGCCTACAATGAGCAGTTCTTC. It is translated as CASSSQGEAYNEQFF. The V call is TRBV5-1, the J call TRBJ2-1, with 7 nucleotides matching TRBD1. This CDR3 is 15 amino acids long. V lost 3 bases and J lost 2; bases outside the gene matches: 5. Germline lookup yields CDR1 SGHRS and CDR2 YFSETQ.